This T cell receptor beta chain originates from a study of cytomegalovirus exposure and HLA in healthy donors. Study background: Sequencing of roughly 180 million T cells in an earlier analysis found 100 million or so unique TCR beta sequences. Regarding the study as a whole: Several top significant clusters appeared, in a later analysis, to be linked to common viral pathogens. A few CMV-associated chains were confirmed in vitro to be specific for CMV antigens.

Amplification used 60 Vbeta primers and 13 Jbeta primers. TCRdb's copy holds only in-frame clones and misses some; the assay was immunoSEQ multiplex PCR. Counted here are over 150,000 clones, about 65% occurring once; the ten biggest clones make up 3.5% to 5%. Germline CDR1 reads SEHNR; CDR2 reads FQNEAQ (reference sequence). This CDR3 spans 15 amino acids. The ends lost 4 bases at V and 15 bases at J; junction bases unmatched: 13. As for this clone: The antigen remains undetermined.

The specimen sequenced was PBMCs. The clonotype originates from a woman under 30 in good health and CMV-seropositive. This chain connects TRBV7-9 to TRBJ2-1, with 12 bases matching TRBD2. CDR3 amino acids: CASSSTGDLAGGRFF. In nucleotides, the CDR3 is TGTGCCAGCAGCTCAACAGGGGACCTAGCGGGAGGGAGGTTCTTC.